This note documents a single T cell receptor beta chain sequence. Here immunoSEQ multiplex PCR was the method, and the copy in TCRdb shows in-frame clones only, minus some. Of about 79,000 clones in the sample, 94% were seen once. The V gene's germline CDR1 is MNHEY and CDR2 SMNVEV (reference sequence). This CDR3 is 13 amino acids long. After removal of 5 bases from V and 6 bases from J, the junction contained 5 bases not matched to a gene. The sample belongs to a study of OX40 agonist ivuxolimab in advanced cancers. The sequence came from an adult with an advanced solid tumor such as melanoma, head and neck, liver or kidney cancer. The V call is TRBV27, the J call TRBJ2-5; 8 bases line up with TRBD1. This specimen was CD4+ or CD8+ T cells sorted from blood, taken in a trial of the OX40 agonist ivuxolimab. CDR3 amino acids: CASSLGTGQTQYF. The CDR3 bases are TGTGCCAGCAGTCTAGGGACAGGACAGACCCAGTACTTC.